This T cell receptor beta chain was sequenced in a study of metastatic and nonmetastatic thyroid tumors. This clone was recorded at least ten times. TCRdb called clones again from the PCR reads with MiXCR. In the table there are roughly 83,000 clones, about 15% of which are singletons. The CDR3 is 15 residues long. Germline values: CDR1 MDHEN, CDR2 SYDVKM. V lost 4 bases to trimming and J lost 6 bases, with 18 bases between them. The entire patient cohort was treatment-naive prior to thyroid surgery. The TCR was taken from a female donor with papillary thyroid cancer or a benign thyroid nodule (not recorded which). Some clones in this sample may be carry-over from other donors' samples. The specimen sequenced was blood. J is TRBJ2-5 and V is TRBV28, with a possible D match to TRBD2 (5 bases). The CDR3 protein is CASSSPRWGAKTQYF. The CDR3 nucleotides are TGTGCCAGCAGTTCCCCTAGGTGGGGAGCGAAGACCCAGTACTTC.